This TCR beta chain was sequenced during a study of cytomegalovirus exposure and HLA in healthy donors. Both 60 Vbeta primers and 13 Jbeta primers went into the PCR. Measured with immunoSEQ multiplex PCR; TCRdb has only the in-frame clones, and not every one. Here the sample spans under 150,000 clones, 75% to 85% being singletons. Per the germline V gene, CDR1 is SGHRS and CDR2 is YFSETQ. This CDR3 is 14 amino acids long. Trimming removed 5 bases from V and 0 bases from J, with 9 bases in between. This TCR came from a woman between 40 and 50 years old in good health and CMV-seropositive. This sequence joins TRBV5-1 and TRBJ2-1; D is possibly TRBD1 (5 bases). The sample comprised PBMCs. This CDR3 reads CASRVGDSYNEQFF. DNA for the CDR3: TGCGCCAGCAGAGTAGGGGACTCCTACAATGAGCAGTTCTTC.